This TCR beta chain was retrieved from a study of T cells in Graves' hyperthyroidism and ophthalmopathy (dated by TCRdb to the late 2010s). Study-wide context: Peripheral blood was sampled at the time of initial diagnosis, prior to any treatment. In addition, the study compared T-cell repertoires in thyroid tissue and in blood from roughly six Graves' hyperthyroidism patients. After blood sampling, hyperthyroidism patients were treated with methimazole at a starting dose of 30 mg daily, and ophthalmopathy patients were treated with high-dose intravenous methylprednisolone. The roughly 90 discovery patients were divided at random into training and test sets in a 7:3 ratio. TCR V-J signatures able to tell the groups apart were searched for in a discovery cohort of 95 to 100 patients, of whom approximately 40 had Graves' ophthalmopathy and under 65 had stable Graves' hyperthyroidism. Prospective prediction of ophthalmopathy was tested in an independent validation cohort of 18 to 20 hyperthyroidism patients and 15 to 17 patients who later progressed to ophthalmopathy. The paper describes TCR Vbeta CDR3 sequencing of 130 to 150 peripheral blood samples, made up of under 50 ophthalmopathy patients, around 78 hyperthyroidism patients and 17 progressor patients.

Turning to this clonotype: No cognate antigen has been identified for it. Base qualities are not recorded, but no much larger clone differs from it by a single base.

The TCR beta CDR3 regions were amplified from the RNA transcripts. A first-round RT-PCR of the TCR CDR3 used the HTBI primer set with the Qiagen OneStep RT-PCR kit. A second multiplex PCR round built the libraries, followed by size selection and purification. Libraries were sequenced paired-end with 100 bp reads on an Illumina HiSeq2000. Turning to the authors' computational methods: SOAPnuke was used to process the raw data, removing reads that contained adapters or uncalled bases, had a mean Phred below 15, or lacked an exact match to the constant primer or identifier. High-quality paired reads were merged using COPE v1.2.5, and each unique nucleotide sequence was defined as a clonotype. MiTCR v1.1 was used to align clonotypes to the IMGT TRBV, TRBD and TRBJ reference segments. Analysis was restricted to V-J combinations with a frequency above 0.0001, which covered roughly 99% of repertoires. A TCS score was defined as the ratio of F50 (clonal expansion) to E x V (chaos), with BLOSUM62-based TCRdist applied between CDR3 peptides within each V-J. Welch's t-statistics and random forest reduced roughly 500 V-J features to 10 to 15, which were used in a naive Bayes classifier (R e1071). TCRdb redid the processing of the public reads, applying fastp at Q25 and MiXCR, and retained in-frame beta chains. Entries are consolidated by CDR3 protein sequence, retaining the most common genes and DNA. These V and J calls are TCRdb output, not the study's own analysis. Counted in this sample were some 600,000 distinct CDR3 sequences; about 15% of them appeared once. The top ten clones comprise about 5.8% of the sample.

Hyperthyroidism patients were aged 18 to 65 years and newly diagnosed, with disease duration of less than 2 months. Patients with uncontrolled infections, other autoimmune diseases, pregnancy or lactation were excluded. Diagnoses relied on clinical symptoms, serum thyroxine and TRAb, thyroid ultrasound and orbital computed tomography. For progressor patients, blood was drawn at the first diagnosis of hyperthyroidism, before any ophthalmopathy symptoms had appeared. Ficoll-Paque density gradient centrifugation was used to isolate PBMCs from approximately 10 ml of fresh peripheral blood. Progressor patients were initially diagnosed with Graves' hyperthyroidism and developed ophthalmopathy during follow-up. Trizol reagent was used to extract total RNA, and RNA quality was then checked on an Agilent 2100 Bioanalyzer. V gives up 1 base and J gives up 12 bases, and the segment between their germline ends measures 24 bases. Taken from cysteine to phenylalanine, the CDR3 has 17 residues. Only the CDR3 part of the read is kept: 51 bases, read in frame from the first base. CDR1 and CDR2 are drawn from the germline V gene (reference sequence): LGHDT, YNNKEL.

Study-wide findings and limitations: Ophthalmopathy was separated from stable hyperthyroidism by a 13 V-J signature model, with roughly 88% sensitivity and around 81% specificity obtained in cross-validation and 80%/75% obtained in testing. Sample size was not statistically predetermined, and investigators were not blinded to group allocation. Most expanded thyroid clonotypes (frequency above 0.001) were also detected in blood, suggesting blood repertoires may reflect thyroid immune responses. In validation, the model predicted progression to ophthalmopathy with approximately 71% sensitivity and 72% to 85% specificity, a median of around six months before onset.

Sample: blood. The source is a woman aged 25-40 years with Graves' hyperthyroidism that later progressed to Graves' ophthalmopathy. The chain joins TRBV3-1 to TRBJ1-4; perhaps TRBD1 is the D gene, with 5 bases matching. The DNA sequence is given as TGTGCCAGCAGCCAAGGATCCTCGACGTTTCCGGGACTGGAACTGTTTTTT. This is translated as CASSQGSSTFPGLELFF.